This T cell receptor (beta chain) was found in a study of kidney transplant recipient with SARS-CoV-2 infection. This CDR3 comprises 16 residues. This clonotype showed up many times. Each CDR3 protein gets one entry after TCRdb re-called the reads with MiXCR. The table lists roughly 230,000 distinct CDR3 sequences, under 35% of them singletons. Sequenced here: a blood sample, sampled at baseline and on day 111 from a kidney transplant recipient. The source is a male patient aged 25 to 39 who had COVID-19 and was a kidney transplant recipient. Some T cells may be supplied by the graft donor. The chain recombines TRBV8-2 with TRBJ1-2. TRBV8-2 is designated a pseudogene. The CDR3 region is CGSVPPDSRKTYGYTF. CDR3 sequence (DNA): TGTGGCAGTGTACCACCTGATAGCCGAAAGACCTATGGCTACACCTTC.